The present T cell receptor beta chain was sequenced within a study of control samples from healthy donors and cancer patients. The CDR3 has 14 amino acids. Trimming cost V 3 bases and J 8 bases; bases outside gene matches: 7. Germline V gives CDR1 MDHEN, CDR2 SYDVKM. The data were produced by immunoSEQ multiplex PCR, yet TCRdb's version contains in-frame clones alone and is incomplete. The data contain some 41,000 clones, around 87% of them singletons. V is TRBV28 and J is TRBJ2-3; 8 bases are a match to TRBD2. The TCR originated in an older woman with lung cancer. Sequences were obtained from PBMCs. This CDR3 is CASSFLPGGSTQYF. CDR3 nucleotide sequence: TGTGCCAGCAGTTTCCTACCGGGAGGGTCTACGCAGTATTTT.